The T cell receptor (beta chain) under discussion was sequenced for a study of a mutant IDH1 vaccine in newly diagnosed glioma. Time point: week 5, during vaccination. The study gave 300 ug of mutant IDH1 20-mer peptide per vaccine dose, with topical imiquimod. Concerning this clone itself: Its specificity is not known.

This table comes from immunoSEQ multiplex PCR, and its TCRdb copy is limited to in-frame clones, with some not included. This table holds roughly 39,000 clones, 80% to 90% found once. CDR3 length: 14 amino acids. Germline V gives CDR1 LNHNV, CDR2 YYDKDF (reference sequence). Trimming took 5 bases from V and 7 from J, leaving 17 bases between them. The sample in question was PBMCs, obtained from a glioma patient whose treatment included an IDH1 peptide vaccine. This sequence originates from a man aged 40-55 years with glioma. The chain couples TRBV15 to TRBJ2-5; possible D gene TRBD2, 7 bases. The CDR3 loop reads CATSYSGRGGTQYF. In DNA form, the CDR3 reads TGTGCCACCAGCTACAGCGGAAGGGGGGGGACCCAGTACTTC.